These 21 T cell receptor beta chains were sequenced from one sample in a study of blood T cell repertoires in COVID-19. Sequenced by immunoSEQ multiplex PCR; TCRdb stores in-frame clones only, minus some. Here the sample spans some 120,000 clones, about 90% being singletons. Sequencing was performed on peripheral blood. The receptors were gathered from a woman between 50 and 59 years old with active or convalescent COVID-19.

J is TRBJ2-3 and V is TRBV3-1 (or the pseudogene TRBV3-2); 8 bases match TRBD1. The germline CDR1 and CDR2 sequences are LGHDT and YNNKEL (reference sequence). Losses at the gene ends were 4 bases for V and 4 bases for J; bases not matched to a gene: 4. The length of the CDR3 is 14 residues. The CDR3 sequence is CASSRGQAADTQYF. The DNA for the CDR3 is TGTGCCAGCAGCCGGGGACAGGCCGCAGATACGCAGTATTTT.

V and J are TRBV28 and TRBJ1-2; 9 bases are a match to TRBD1. Germline V gives CDR1 MDHEN, CDR2 SYDVKM. J lost 4 bases, V lost 6 bases, and 6 bases had no gene match. The CDR3 spans 14 residues. The CDR3 protein is CASSHRGRGYGYTF. CDR3 in DNA: TGTGCCAGCAGCCACAGGGGGCGCGGCTATGGCTACACCTTC.

The chain is built from TRBV27 and TRBJ1-2; TRBD1 agrees at 10 bases. This CDR3 comprises 14 residues. V lost 6 bases to trimming and J lost 8 bases; unmatched junction nucleotides: 9. CDR1 is MNHEY and CDR2 is SMNVEV in the germline V gene (reference sequence). Here the CDR3 DNA reads TGTGCCAGCAGCCATACCGGGACAGGGGAAGGCTACACCTTC. Translated: CASSHTGTGEGYTF.

The chain employs TRBV27 and TRBJ2-7, with no clear D. The ends were cut back, 6 bases at V and 5 bases at J, with 14 bases in the middle. Per the germline V gene, CDR1 is MNHEY and CDR2 is SMNVEV (reference sequence). This CDR3 spans 13 amino acids. CDR3 sequence: CASRPGAEDEQYF. CDR3 nucleotide sequence: TGTGCCAGCAGGCCCGGAGCCGAGGACGAGCAGTACTTC.

The genes are TRBV6-2 or TRBV6-3 and TRBJ1-4; D gene unclear. V was cut by 2 bases and J by 6 bases, with 13 bases left in between. This CDR3 spans 15 amino acids. The V gene's germline CDR1 is MNHEY and CDR2 SVGEGT. CDR3 sequence: CASSYDTSRDEKLFF. As DNA, the CDR3 is TGTGCCAGCAGTTACGACACCTCGAGGGATGAAAAACTGTTTTTT.

The V gene is TRBV7-2, the J gene TRBJ2-2, with 12 bases that match TRBD2. Per germline, CDR1 SGHTA and CDR2 FQGNSA. This CDR3 has 16 residues. Trimming at V came to 5 bases and at J to 6 bases, leaving 7 bases not matched to a gene. CDR3 amino acids: CASSRRLAGESGELFF. The CDR3 coding sequence is TGTGCCAGCAGCCGTCGACTAGCGGGAGAGTCCGGGGAGCTGTTTTTT.

The chain couples TRBV11-3 to TRBJ2-7, with a weak D call TRBD1 (6 bases). Germline V gene data show CDR1 as SGHNT and CDR2 as YENEEA. The CDR3 length is 12 residues. V lost 1 base and J 5 bases, leaving 6 bases between the germline ends. In DNA form, the CDR3 reads TGTGCCAGCAGCTTAGCAGGGGACGAGCAGTACTTC. Protein: CASSLAGDEQYF. Variable domain in full (rest from reference TRBV11-3 and TRBJ2-7): EAGVVQSPRYKIIEKKQPVAFWCNPISGHNTLYWYLQNLGQGPELLIRYENEEAVDDSQLPKDRFSAERLKGVDSTLKIQPAELGDSAVYLCASSLAGDEQYFGPGTRLTVT.

This chain links TRBV9 with TRBJ2-7, with 11 bases matching TRBD2. The V gene end was trimmed by 0 bases and the J gene end by 0 bases; junction bases not matched to a gene: 8. Germline loops: CDR1 SGDLS, CDR2 YYNGEE. This CDR3 spans 18 amino acids. The CDR3 DNA reads TGTGCCAGCAGCGTAGGACTAGCGGGACAGTATAGCTCCTACGAGCAGTACTTC. Its translation: CASSVGLAGQYSSYEQYF.

The J gene is TRBJ2-7, the V gene TRBV20-1; D is ambiguous. Germline loops: CDR1 DFQATT, CDR2 SNEGSKA (reference sequence). This CDR3 region has 11 residues. V shed 3 bases and J shed 2 bases, with 5 bases lying between them. This chain's CDR3 is CSARAAYEQYF. The CDR3 DNA follows: TGCAGTGCTAGGGCAGCCTACGAGCAGTACTTC.

The genes are TRBV9 and TRBJ2-7, with TRBD1 identical over 7 bases. The germline CDR1 and CDR2 sequences are SGDLS and YYNGEE. The CDR3 runs 17 residues. After removal of 1 base from V and 5 bases from J, the junction contained 15 bases not matched to a gene. CDR3 nucleotides: TGTGCCAGCAGCGTAACCGCCACTAGGGGGCCCGGGGACGAGCAGTACTTC. Its translation: CASSVTATRGPGDEQYF.

The chain combines TRBV19 with TRBJ1-3; 7 nucleotides align to TRBD1. With 5 bases clipped from V and 2 bases from J, the junction kept 9 bases outside the gene matches. The CDR3 has 16 residues. Per the germline V gene, CDR1 is LNHDA and CDR2 is SQIVND (reference sequence). CDR3 sequence: CASSSHRGVAGNTIYF. CDR3 sequence (DNA): TGTGCCAGTAGTTCCCACAGGGGAGTGGCTGGAAACACCATATATTTT.

V usage is TRBV6-5 and J usage is TRBJ2-7, with 9 bases identical to TRBD1. The CDR3 runs to 16 residues. The ends lost 0 bases at V and 2 bases at J; junction bases unmatched: 5. Germline lookup yields CDR1 MNHEY and CDR2 SVGAGI. The CDR3 here is CASSYSMGTGTYEQYF. The CDR3 DNA sequence: TGTGCCAGCAGTTACTCGATGGGGACAGGGACCTACGAGCAGTACTTC.

The chain joins TRBV29-1 to TRBJ1-6; 9 bases are a match to TRBD1. Germline loops: CDR1 SQVTM, CDR2 ANQGSEA. V shed 6 bases and J 7 bases; nucleotides not matched to a gene: 7. CDR3 length: 14 amino acids. CDR3 loop: CSVRDREGNSPLHF. The CDR3 nucleotides are TGCAGCGTGAGGGACAGGGAGGGAAATTCACCCCTCCACTTT.

V gene TRBV30 combines with J gene TRBJ1-4, with TRBD1 identical over 8 bases. The CDR3 contains 15 residues. The V and J ends lost 3 bases and 7 bases, in that order; junction bases with no gene match: 10. The germline gives CDR1 GTSNPN, CDR2 SVGIG (reference sequence). The CDR3 here is CAWSPGGTGREKLFF. The DNA for the CDR3 is TGTGCCTGGAGCCCCGGGGGGACAGGACGTGAAAAACTGTTTTTT.

The rearrangement links TRBV5-1 to TRBJ2-7, with 7 nucleotides matching TRBD2. The CDR3 covers 14 residues. V dropped 4 bases and J dropped 3; count of bases not matched to a gene: 7. Germline CDR1 and CDR2: SGHRS and YFSETQ. The DNA for the CDR3 is TGCGCCAGCAGCGCGGGACTACATAACTACGAGCAGTACTTC. Translation gives CASSAGLHNYEQYF.

The chain combines TRBV28 with TRBJ2-7; 14 nucleotides align to TRBD2. Trimming took 6 bases from V and 5 from J; bases not matched to a gene: 9. The length of the CDR3 is 16 residues. Germline CDR1 MDHEN, CDR2 SYDVKM. CDR3 region: CASSPGTSGRIHEQYF. The CDR3 nucleotides are TGTGCCAGCAGCCCGGGGACTAGCGGGAGAATCCACGAGCAGTACTTC.

The chain joins TRBV18 to TRBJ2-7, with 7 positions matching TRBD1. The junction had 4 bases not matched to a gene; V was cut back by 5 bases and J by 6 bases. The CDR3 is 12 residues long. Looked up from germline, CDR1 is KGHSH and CDR2 is LQKENI. DNA of the CDR3: TGTGCCAGCTCATCCGGGACAGCCGAGCAGTACTTC. Translated: CASSSGTAEQYF. The variable domain in full, completed from reference TRBV18 and TRBJ2-7, reads NAGVMQNPRHLVRRRGQEARLRCSPMKGHSHVYWYRQLPEEGLKFMVYLQKENIIDESGMPKERFSAEFPKEGPSILRIQQVVRGDSAAYFCASSSGTAEQYFGPGTRLTVT.

This clone was observed a single time. The rearrangement joins TRBV2 to TRBJ2-3; TRBD2 aligns across 11 bases. V was clipped by 5 bases and J by 1 base; unmatched bases: 5. The CDR3 length is 16 residues. CDR1 is SNHLY and CDR2 is FYNNEI in the germline V gene. The DNA of the CDR3 is TGTGCCAGCAGTAGTACTAGCGGGAGTCGCACAGATACGCAGTATTTT. It yields the protein CASSSTSGSRTDTQYF.

V and J are TRBV3-1 (or the pseudogene TRBV3-2) and TRBJ2-1; 10 bases are shared with TRBD2. This CDR3 has 15 amino acids. With 4 bases clipped from V and 4 bases from J, the junction kept 4 bases outside the gene matches. Per the germline V gene, CDR1 is LGHDT and CDR2 is YNNKEL (reference sequence). The CDR3 sequence is CASSPGLAAYNEQFF. In nucleotides, the CDR3 is TGTGCCAGCAGCCCCGGACTAGCGGCGTACAATGAGCAGTTCTTC.

The J gene is TRBJ2-1, the V gene TRBV21-1; the DNA was not compared with TRBD2, the D call given in the table. TRBV21-1 is a documented pseudogene. The CDR3 is 15 residues long. This CDR3 reads CASSKNLAGSNEQFF. The CDR3, as DNA: TGTGCCAGCAGCAAAAATCTAGCGGGATCCAATGAGCAGTTCTTC.

This rearrangement joins TRBV5-5 to TRBJ2-1; 13 bases match TRBD2. The CDR3 extends over 15 amino acids. Germline loops: CDR1 SGHKS, CDR2 YYEKEE (reference sequence). Losses at the gene ends were 4 bases for V and 10 bases for J; bases not matched to a gene: 8. The chain's CDR3 is CASSPRTSGSVEQFF. The CDR3 region has the DNA TGTGCCAGCAGCCCCAGGACTAGCGGGAGTGTCGAGCAGTTCTTC.